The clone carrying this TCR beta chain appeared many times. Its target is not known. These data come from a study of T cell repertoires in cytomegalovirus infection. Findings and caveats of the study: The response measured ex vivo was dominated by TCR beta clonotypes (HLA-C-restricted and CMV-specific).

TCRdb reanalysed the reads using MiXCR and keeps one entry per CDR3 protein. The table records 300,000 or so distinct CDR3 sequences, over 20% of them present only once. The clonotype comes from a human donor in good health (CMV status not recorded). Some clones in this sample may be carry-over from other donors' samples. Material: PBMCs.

The CDR3 is CASSSLRQIQIGQYF. The CDR3 DNA sequence: TGTGCCAGCAGCTCACTAAGACAGATACAAATCGGGCAGTATTTT. V gene TRBV7-2 combines with J gene TRBJ2-3; D is perhaps TRBD1 (5 bases). Germline loops: CDR1 SGHTA, CDR2 FQGNSA. The CDR3 length is 15 residues. V shed 4 bases and J shed 11 bases, with 22 bases lying between them. The variable domain in full, with the rest retrieved from reference TRBV7-2 and TRBJ2-3, is GAGVSQSPSNKVTEKGKDVELRCDPISGHTALYWYRQSLGQGLEFLIYFQGNSAPDKSGLPSDRFSAERTGGSVSTLTIQRTQQEDSAVYLCASSSLRQIQIGQYFGPGTRLTVL.